This T cell receptor beta chain was documented in a study of T cell responses to AZD1222 COVID-19 vaccine. The assay was immunoSEQ multiplex PCR, and TCRdb's table has in-frame clones only and misses some. Among more than 75,000 clones, around 89% were seen once, and the ten largest hold 7.5%. As for this clone: Its target is unknown.

Whole-study results and caveats: Possibly, clonal diversity was underestimated; donors were largely white British and included more females.

Per the germline V gene, CDR1 is SGHTA and CDR2 is FQGNSA. This CDR3 region has 15 residues. Trimming shortened V by 5 bases and J by 3 bases, and 16 bases separated the two germline ends. The sequence was collected from an adult in good health. The material sequenced was peripheral blood, taken on day 0 of AZD1222 vaccination. V and J are TRBV7-2 and TRBJ1-2; tentative D call: TRBD1 (5 bases). DNA of the CDR3: TGTGCCAGCAGCCAATACAGGATGAGTCACTATGGCTACACCTTC. Residues: CASSQYRMSHYGYTF.